These 22 T cell receptor beta chains were sequenced from one sample in a study of CXCR3-negative and CXCR3-positive naive CD8 T cells. Each TRB cDNA library was prepared by 5' RACE (with UMI labels). TCRdb reprocessed the 5' RACE reads and keeps a single row for each CDR3 protein, giving no DNA. This table lists about 82,000 distinct CDR3 sequences. Material: naive CXCR3- CD8+ T cells from blood. Subset: CD45RO-CCR7+CD27+CD95- naive CD8+ T cells lacking CXCR3 (TNR3-). The origin of the receptors is a human donor in good health. Some clones in this sample may be carry-over from other donors' samples.

The chain's CDR3 is CASSLAGQGQSPYEQYF. This chain connects TRBV12-3 or TRBV12-4 to TRBJ2-7; lacking DNA, the TRBD1 call made by TCRdb goes unchecked. CDR3 length equals 17 residues.

This sequence joins TRBV15 and TRBJ1-4. Germline loops: CDR1 LNHNV, CDR2 YYDKDF (reference sequence). The CDR3 spans 15 residues. CDR3 residues: CATSREMAWDEKLFF.

This chain uses TRBV30 with TRBJ2-1; TCRdb gives TRBD1 as the D gene, but with no DNA this cannot be confirmed. This CDR3 has 15 amino acids. Germline CDR1 is GTSNPN and CDR2 is SVGIG (reference sequence). The CDR3 loop is CAWSWDRSSYNEQFF.

The V gene is TRBV4-1, the J gene TRBJ1-2; without DNA, the TCRdb call of TRBD1 cannot be checked. The CDR3 is 13 residues long. Germline CDR1 reads MGHRA; CDR2 reads YSYEKL. The CDR3 reads CASSQAEGGGYTF.

The rearrangement uses TRBV7-2 and TRBJ2-1; the D gene TCRdb calls, TRBD2, cannot be checked with no DNA. This CDR3 is 16 amino acids long. The germline V gene encodes CDR1 SGHTA and CDR2 FQGNSA. The CDR3 spells CASSSPLAAYDNEQFF.

This rearrangement joins TRBV5-1 to TRBJ2-3; absent DNA, TCRdb's TRBD2 call cannot be checked. Germline lookup yields CDR1 SGHRS and CDR2 YFSETQ. The CDR3 totals 14 residues. Here the CDR3 reads CASSPASGADTQYF. The full variable domain, its missing parts supplied by reference TRBV5-1 and TRBJ2-3, is KAGVTQTPRYLIKTRGQQVTLSCSPISGHRSVSWYQQTPGQGLQFLFEYFSETQRNKGNFPGRFSGRQFSNSRSEMNVSTLELGDSALYLCASSPASGADTQYFGPGTRLTVL.

This chain connects TRBV5-5 to TRBJ2-7; TCRdb's D call, TRBD2, is unchecked because there is no DNA. The CDR3 consists of 17 residues. CDR1 is SGHKS, CDR2 YYEKEE, per germline (reference sequence). The CDR3 reads CASSSTTSGRAGYEQYF. The complete variable domain, with remaining parts taken from reference TRBV5-5 and TRBJ2-7, reads DAGVTQSPTHLIKTRGQQVTLRCSPISGHKSVSWYQQVLGQGPQFIFQYYEKEERGRGNFPDRFSARQFPNYSSELNVNALLLGDSALYLCASSSTTSGRAGYEQYFGPGTRLTVT.

The rearrangement joins TRBV29-1 to TRBJ2-2. This CDR3 is built from 12 residues. Germline CDR1 is SQVTM and CDR2 is ANQGSEA. CDR3 in amino acids: CSVELGSGELFF.

The CDR3 sequence is CASSPLEPGFGQFF. The rearrangement links TRBV3-1 to TRBJ2-1; TCRdb lists TRBD1, though no DNA is available to test this call. Germline V gene data show CDR1 as LGHDT and CDR2 as YNNKEL (reference sequence). This CDR3 region has 14 residues.

This rearrangement joins TRBV2 to TRBJ2-3. CDR1 and CDR2 from the germline V gene are SNHLY and FYNNEI. The CDR3 is 13 residues long. CDR3 sequence: CASSEAIPDTQYF.

The rearrangement uses TRBV11-3 and TRBJ2-5; TCRdb returns TRBD2, unconfirmable since there is no DNA. This CDR3 contains 13 residues. Germline CDR1 reads SGHNT; CDR2 reads YENEEA. CDR3: CASSFSDEETQYF.

This sequence joins TRBV19 and TRBJ2-1; the TCRdb call, TRBD2, lacks DNA for checking. The CDR3 has 15 residues. Germline lookup yields CDR1 LNHDA and CDR2 SQIVND (reference sequence). The CDR3 region is CASSIGSAVYNEQFF.

The rearrangement joins TRBV7-9 to TRBJ1-2. Germline CDR1 is SEHNR and CDR2 is FQNEAQ (reference sequence). CDR3 size: 12 residues. CDR3 amino acids: CASSLGTYGYTF.

The chain is built from TRBV12-3 or TRBV12-4 and TRBJ2-5; the D call from TCRdb, TRBD2, cannot be confirmed without DNA. The CDR3 runs to 13 residues. The CDR3 loop is CASFYGGEETQYF.

The chain has TRBV15 and TRBJ1-1; with no DNA, the TCRdb D assignment of TRBD1 cannot be verified. The CDR3 has 14 amino acids. CDR1 is LNHNV and CDR2 is YYDKDF in the germline V gene (reference sequence). The CDR3 sequence: CATSRPGGVPEAFF.

V gene TRBV15 combines with J gene TRBJ2-5. Per germline, CDR1 LNHNV and CDR2 YYDKDF (reference sequence). There are 15 residues in the CDR3. The chain's CDR3 is CATSRDVQVWETQYF.

V and J are TRBV29-1 and TRBJ1-2; there is no DNA to check the TCRdb D call of TRBD1. CDR1 and CDR2 (germline): SQVTM, ANQGSEA. This CDR3 spans 14 amino acids. The CDR3 region is CSVEGGTPGYGYTF.

The V and J genes are TRBV4-3 and TRBJ2-5; TCRdb's D gene call, TRBD1, goes unchecked for lack of DNA. CDR1 and CDR2 (germline): LGHNA, YSLEER. This CDR3 has 16 residues. The CDR3 spells CASSQGPRGTGETQYF.

The rearrangement uses TRBV6-4 and TRBJ2-2; the TRBD1 assignment by TCRdb is unverifiable without DNA. Germline values: CDR1 MRHNA, CDR2 SNTAGT. CDR3 length equals 16 residues. The CDR3 here is CASKVQGLRGTGELFF.

V gene TRBV30 combines with J gene TRBJ2-1; the D call from TCRdb, TRBD2, cannot be confirmed without DNA. CDR1 is GTSNPN and CDR2 is SVGIG in the germline V gene (reference sequence). This CDR3 region has 16 residues. The CDR3 reads CAWSLGAGGPKNEQFF.

CDR3 sequence: CASSQRGQGLAKNIQYF. The chain has TRBV14 and TRBJ2-4. Germline lookup yields CDR1 SGHDN and CDR2 FVKESK. The CDR3 is 17 amino acids.

The V gene is TRBV6-4, the J gene TRBJ2-6; checking the TCRdb D call of TRBD1 is not possible without DNA. The CDR3 is 16 amino acids. CDR1 and CDR2 from the germline V gene are MRHNA and SNTAGT. The CDR3 loop is CASSVQGDSGANVLTF.